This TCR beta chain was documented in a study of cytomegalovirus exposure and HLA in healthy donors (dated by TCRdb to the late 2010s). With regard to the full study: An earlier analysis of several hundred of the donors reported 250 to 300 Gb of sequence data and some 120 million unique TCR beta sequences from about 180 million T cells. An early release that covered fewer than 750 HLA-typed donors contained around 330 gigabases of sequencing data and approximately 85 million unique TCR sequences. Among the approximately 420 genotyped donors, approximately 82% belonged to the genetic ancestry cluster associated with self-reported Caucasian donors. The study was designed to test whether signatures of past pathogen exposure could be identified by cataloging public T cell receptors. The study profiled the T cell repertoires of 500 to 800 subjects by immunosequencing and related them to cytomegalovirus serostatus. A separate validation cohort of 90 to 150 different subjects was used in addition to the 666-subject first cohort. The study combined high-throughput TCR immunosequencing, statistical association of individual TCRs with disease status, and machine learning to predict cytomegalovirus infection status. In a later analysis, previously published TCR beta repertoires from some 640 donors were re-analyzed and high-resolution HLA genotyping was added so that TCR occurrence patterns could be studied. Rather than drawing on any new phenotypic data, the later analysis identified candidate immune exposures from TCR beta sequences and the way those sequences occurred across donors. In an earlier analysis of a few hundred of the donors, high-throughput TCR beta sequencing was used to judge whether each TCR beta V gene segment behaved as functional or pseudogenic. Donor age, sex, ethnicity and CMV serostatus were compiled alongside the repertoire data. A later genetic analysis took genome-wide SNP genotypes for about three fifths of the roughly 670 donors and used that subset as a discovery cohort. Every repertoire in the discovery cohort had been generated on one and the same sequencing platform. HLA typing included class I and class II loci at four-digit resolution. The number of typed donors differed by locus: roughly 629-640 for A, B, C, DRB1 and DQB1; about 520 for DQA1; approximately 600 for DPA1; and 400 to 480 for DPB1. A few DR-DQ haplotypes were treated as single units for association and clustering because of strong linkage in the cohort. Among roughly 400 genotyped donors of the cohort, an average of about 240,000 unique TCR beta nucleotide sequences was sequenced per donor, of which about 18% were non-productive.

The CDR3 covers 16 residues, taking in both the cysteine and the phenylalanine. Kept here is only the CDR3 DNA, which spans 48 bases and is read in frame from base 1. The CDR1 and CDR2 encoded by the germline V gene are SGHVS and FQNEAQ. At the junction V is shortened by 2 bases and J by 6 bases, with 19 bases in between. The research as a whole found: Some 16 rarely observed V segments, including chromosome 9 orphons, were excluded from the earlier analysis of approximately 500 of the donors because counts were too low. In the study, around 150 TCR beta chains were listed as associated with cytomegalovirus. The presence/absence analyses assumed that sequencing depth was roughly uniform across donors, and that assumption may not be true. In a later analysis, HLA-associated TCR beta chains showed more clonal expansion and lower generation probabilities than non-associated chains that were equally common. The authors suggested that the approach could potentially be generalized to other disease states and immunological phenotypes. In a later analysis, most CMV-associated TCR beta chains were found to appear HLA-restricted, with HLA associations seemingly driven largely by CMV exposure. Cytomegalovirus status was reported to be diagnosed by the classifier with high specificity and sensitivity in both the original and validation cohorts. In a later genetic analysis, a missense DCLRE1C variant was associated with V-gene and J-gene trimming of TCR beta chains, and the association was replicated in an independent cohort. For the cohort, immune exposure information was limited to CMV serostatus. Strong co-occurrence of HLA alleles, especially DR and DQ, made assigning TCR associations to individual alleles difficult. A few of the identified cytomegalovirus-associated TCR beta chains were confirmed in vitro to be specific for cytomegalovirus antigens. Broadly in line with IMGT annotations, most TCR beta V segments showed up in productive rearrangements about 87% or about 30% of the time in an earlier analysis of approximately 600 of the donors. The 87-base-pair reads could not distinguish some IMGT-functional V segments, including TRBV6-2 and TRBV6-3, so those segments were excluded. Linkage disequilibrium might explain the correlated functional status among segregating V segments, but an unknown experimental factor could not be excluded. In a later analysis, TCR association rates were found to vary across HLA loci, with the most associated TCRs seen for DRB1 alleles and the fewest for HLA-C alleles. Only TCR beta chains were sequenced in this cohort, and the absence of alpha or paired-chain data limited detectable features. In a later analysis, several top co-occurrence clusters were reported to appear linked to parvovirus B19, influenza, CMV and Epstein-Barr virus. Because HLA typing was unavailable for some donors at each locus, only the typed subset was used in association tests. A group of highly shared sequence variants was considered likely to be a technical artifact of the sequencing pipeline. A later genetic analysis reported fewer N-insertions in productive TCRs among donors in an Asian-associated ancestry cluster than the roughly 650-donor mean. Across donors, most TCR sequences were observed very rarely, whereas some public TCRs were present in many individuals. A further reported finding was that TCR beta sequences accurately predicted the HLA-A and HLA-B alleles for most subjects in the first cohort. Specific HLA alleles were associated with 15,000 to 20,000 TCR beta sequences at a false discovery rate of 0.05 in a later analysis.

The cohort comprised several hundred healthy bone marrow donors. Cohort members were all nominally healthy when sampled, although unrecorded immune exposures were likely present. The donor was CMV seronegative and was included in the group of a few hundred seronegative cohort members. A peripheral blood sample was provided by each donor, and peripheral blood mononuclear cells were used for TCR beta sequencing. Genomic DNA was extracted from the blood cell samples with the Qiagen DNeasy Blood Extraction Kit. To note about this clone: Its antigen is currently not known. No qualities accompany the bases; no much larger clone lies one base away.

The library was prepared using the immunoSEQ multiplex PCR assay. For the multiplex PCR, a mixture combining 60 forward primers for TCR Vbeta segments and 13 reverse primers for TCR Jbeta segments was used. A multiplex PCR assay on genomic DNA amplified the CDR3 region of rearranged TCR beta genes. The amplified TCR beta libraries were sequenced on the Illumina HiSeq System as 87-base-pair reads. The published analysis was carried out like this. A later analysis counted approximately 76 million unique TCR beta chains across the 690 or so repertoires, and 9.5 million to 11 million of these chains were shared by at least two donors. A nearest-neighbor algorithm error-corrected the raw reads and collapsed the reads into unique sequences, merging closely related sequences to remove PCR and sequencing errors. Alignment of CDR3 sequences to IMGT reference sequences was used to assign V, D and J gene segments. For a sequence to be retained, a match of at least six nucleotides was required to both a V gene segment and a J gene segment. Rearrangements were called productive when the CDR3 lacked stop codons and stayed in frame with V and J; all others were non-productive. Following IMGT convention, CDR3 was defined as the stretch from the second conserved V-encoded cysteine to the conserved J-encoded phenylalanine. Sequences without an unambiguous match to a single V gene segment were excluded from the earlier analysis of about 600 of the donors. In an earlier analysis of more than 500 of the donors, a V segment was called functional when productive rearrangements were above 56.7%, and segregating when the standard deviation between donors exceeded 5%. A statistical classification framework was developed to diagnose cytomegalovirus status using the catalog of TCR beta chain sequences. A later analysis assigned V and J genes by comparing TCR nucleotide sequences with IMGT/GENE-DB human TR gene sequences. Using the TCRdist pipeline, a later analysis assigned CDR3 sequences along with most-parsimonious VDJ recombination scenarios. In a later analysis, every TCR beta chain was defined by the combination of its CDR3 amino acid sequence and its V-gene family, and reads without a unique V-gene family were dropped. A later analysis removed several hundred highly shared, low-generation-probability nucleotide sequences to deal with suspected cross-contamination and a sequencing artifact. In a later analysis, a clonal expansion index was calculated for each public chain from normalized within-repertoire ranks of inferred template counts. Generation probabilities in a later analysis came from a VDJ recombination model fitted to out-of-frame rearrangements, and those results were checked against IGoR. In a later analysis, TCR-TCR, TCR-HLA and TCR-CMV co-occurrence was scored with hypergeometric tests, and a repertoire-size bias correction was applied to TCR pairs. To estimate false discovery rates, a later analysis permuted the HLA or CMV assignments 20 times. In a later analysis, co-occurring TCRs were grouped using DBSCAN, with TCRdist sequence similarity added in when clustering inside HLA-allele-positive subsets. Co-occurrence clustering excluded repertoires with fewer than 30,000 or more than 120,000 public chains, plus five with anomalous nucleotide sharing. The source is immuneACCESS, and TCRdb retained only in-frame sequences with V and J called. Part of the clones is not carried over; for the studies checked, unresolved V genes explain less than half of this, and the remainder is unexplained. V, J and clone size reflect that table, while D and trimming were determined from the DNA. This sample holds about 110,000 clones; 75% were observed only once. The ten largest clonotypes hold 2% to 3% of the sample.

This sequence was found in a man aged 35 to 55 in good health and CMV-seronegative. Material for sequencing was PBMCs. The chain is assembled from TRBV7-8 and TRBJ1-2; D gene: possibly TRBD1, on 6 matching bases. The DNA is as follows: TGTGCCAGCAGCTTATGGGGGCGGCCCCCATCAGATGGCTACACCTTC. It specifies CASSLWGRPPSDGYTF.